Below, 18 T cell receptor beta chains from the same sample are listed, as sequenced in a study of cytomegalovirus exposure and HLA in healthy donors. PCR employed 60 Vbeta and 13 Jbeta primers. TCRdb's table, derived via immunoSEQ multiplex PCR, lists solely in-frame clones and lacks some. The sample shows some 130,000 clones, roughly 9.7% of them seen only once. The specimen sequenced was PBMCs. Receptors were obtained from a man between 50 and 59 years old in good health and CMV-seronegative.

The J gene is TRBJ2-4, the V gene TRBV2, with D possibly TRBD1 on 6 matching bases. The V gene's germline CDR1 is SNHLY and CDR2 FYNNEI. Trimming cost V 4 bases and J 6 bases, with 13 bases left between them. The CDR3 has 14 amino acids. CDR3: CASSVGASGNIQYF. CDR3 in DNA: TGTGCCAGCAGTGTGGGGGCCAGTGGAAACATTCAGTACTTC.

There are a few counts of this clone. The CDR3 DNA is TGCAGCGTCCCGCGGGGACTCCCCCCCTACGAGCAGTACTTC. It is translated as CSVPRGLPPYEQYF. V gene TRBV29-1 combines with J gene TRBJ2-7; possible D gene TRBD2, 6 bases. CDR3 size: 14 residues. The V gene lost 6 bases and the J gene lost 2 bases, with 17 bases spanning the gap. Germline V gene sequence: CDR1 SQVTM, CDR2 ANQGSEA.

This clone was picked up a small number of times. This chain links TRBV9 with TRBJ2-3; 11 bases agree with TRBD2. Trimming took 0 bases from V and 4 from J; bases not matched to a gene: 4. The CDR3 has 16 amino acids. Germline V lookup: CDR1 SGDLS, CDR2 YYNGEE. This CDR3 reads CASSVGLAGGSDTQYF. The CDR3 region has the DNA TGTGCCAGCAGCGTAGGTCTAGCGGGGGGCTCAGATACGCAGTATTTT.

The sample holds a few counts of this clone. This chain links TRBV19 with TRBJ1-6, with 9 bases lining up with TRBD1. The V gene end was trimmed by 1 base and the J gene end by 14 bases; junction bases not matched to a gene: 9. The CDR3 has 15 amino acids. CDR1 and CDR2 from the germline V gene are LNHDA and SQIVND (reference sequence). CDR3: CASSIGGTGRGALHF. In DNA form, the CDR3 reads TGTGCCAGTAGTATAGGAGGGACAGGGCGCGGAGCCCTCCACTTT.

This clone appeared a few times. The chain couples TRBV7-9 to TRBJ1-5; TRBD1 is a possible D gene (5 bases). V gave up 0 bases and J gave up 1 base, with 10 bases separating them. CDR1 is SEHNR, CDR2 FQNEAQ, per germline (reference sequence). The CDR3 runs to 16 residues. Here the CDR3 reads CASSLATGESNQPQHF. In DNA, the CDR3 is TGTGCCAGCAGCTTAGCTACAGGAGAGAGCAATCAGCCCCAGCATTTT.

The chain couples TRBV6-1 to TRBJ1-2; TRBD1 is a possible D gene (6 bases). The length of the CDR3 is 14 residues. Germline V gene lookup returns CDR1 MNHNS and CDR2 SASEGT. Trimming took 3 bases from V and 4 from J, leaving 12 bases between them. In DNA, the CDR3 is TGTGCCAGCAGTGACGGGGGGGCCGGCTATGGCTACACCTTC. Translated, it gives CASSDGGAGYGYTF.

The J gene is TRBJ1-3, the V gene TRBV19; D ambiguous. The germline CDR1 and CDR2 sequences are LNHDA and SQIVND (reference sequence). This CDR3 comprises 15 residues. Trimming stripped 5 bases from V and 0 bases from J, with 11 bases between. Written as DNA, the CDR3 is TGTGCCAGTAGTGCTTGGGCGAGCTCTGGAAACACCATATATTTT. Amino acids: CASSAWASSGNTIYF.

The chain combines TRBV11-2 with TRBJ1-1; D is possibly TRBD1 (5 bases). The CDR3 runs 13 residues. The germline V and J ends were trimmed by 7 bases and 4 bases, with 13 bases remaining between them. CDR1 is SGHAT and CDR2 is FQNNGV in the germline V gene. For the CDR3, the DNA is TGTGCCAGCACCCTGGCTAGGGGCACTGAAGCTTTCTTT. As protein: CASTLARGTEAFF.

This clone was detected only a few times. This chain uses TRBV6-1 with TRBJ1-5; 9 bases are shared with TRBD1. There are 15 residues in the CDR3. Unmatched junction bases numbered 11, after V lost 7 bases and J lost 7 bases. Germline loops: CDR1 MNHNS, CDR2 SASEGT. CDR3: CASTEQGAMGQPQHF. The CDR3 DNA reads TGTGCCAGCACCGAACAGGGGGCTATGGGGCAGCCCCAGCATTTT.

This clone was picked up a small number of times. V and J are TRBV30 and TRBJ2-1, with 9 bases that match TRBD2. CDR1 GTSNPN and CDR2 SVGIG come from the germline V gene (reference sequence). Unmatched junction bases numbered 16, after V lost 3 bases and J lost 10 bases. The CDR3 extends over 16 amino acids. CDR3 in amino acids: CAWRGPGLAPGGEQFF. CDR3 DNA sequence: TGTGCCTGGAGGGGGCCGGGACTAGCTCCCGGTGGAGAGCAGTTCTTC.

The V call is TRBV10-3, the J call TRBJ2-1; 10 nucleotides match TRBD2. CDR1 and CDR2 (germline): ENHRY, SYGVKD. V lost 4 bases and J lost 6; bases outside the gene matches: 6. The CDR3 is 15 amino acids. CDR3 DNA sequence: TGTGCCATCAGTGCCGGGACTAGCGTAGGCAATGAGCAGTTCTTC. Translated, it gives CAISAGTSVGNEQFF.

This chain connects TRBV18 to TRBJ2-7; 9 bases are a match to TRBD2. The CDR3 sequence is 14 residues long. CDR1 KGHSH and CDR2 LQKENI come from the germline V gene. V gave up 3 bases and J gave up 4 bases; unmatched junction bases: 4. As DNA, the CDR3 is TGTGCCAGCTCACCTAGCGGGAGATCGTACGAGCAGTACTTC. Translation: CASSPSGRSYEQYF.

This clone appeared a few times. This chain links TRBV7-9 with TRBJ1-4; D unresolved. The CDR3 spans 16 residues. Trimming took 5 bases from V and 10 from J, leaving 23 bases between them. CDR1 is SEHNR, CDR2 FQNEAQ, per germline (reference sequence). The CDR3 region is CASSIHSPTWAGKLFF. The CDR3 region has the DNA TGTGCCAGCAGCATCCATTCCCCTACTTGGGCGGGAAAACTGTTTTTT.

In its sample, this clone was seen a few times. The chain couples TRBV5-1 to TRBJ2-2; 8 bases match TRBD2. The germline CDR1 and CDR2 sequences are SGHRS and YFSETQ. This CDR3 region has 16 residues. V was clipped by 3 bases and J by 3 bases; unmatched bases: 7. The CDR3 sequence is CASSSQQRGYTGELFF. DNA of the CDR3: TGCGCCAGCAGCTCGCAACAGCGGGGGTACACCGGGGAGCTGTTTTTT.

This clone was picked up a small number of times. The chain joins TRBV5-1 to TRBJ2-3; TRBD2 might be the D (7 bases). The CDR3 sequence is 15 residues long. The germline V gene encodes CDR1 SGHRS and CDR2 YFSETQ. With 4 bases removed from V and 3 bases from J, the gap between germline ends came to 15 bases. The CDR3 nucleotides read TGCGCCAGCAGCCCCACAGGGAGGGAGACAGATACGCAGTATTTT. It yields the protein CASSPTGRETDTQYF.

V and J are TRBV7-8 and TRBJ2-3; 7 bases line up with TRBD2. The CDR3 contains 14 residues. Germline V gene sequence: CDR1 SGHVS, CDR2 FQNEAQ. The ends lost 3 bases at V and 5 bases at J; junction bases unmatched: 5. CDR3 coding DNA: TGTGCCAGCAGCTTGGGGGGGGGTGGAGATACGCAGTATTTT. Its protein product is CASSLGGGGDTQYF.

Only a few counts were recorded for this clone. The chain uses TRBV18 and TRBJ1-2; the match to TRBD1 covers 7 bases. The V segment lost 3 bases and the J segment 8 bases; nucleotides outside the gene matches: 9. Per germline, CDR1 KGHSH and CDR2 LQKENI. This CDR3 has 14 residues. CDR3 nucleotides: TGTGCCAGCTCACCCCTCGGGACAGATCTAGGCTACACCTTC. Encoded protein: CASSPLGTDLGYTF.

In this sample, this clone turned up a few times. The V gene is TRBV29-1, the J gene TRBJ2-1; 8 bases fit TRBD1. This CDR3 region has 16 residues. Per germline, CDR1 SQVTM and CDR2 ANQGSEA. J gave up 3 bases and V 7 bases, and 14 bases lay outside the gene matches. CDR3 protein: CSATNEDREDYNEQFF. The CDR3 DNA follows: TGCAGCGCAACAAACGAGGACAGGGAGGACTACAATGAGCAGTTCTTC.